This T cell receptor (beta chain) derives from a study of control samples from healthy donors and cancer patients. The repertoire was sequenced with immunoSEQ multiplex PCR; TCRdb's copy has only in-frame clones and lacks some. This table holds 100,000 to 150,000 clones, about nine tenths found once. The germline V gene has CDR1 MNHEY and CDR2 SVGAGI. The CDR3 is made up of 15 amino acids. Trimming pared 7 bases from V and 1 base from J, leaving 15 bases between. This sequence originates from a man in his fifties or sixties with head and neck cancer. The sample was PBMCs. This sequence joins TRBV6-5 and TRBJ2-3; perhaps TRBD2 as D (7 bases). CDR3 bases: TGTGCCAGCAATCCGGGGGGCTGGGGCACAGATACGCAGTATTTT. Its protein is CASNPGGWGTDTQYF.